A single sample is the source of the 18 T cell receptor beta chains below, sequenced in a study of T cell responses to AZD1222 COVID-19 vaccine. Sequencing used immunoSEQ multiplex PCR; TCRdb keeps in-frame clones, though not all of them. The sample carries tens of thousands of clones, 90% to 95% recorded once. The sequenced sample was peripheral blood, obtained on day 0 of MenACWY control vaccination. The source is an adult in good health.

The DNA for the CDR3 is TGTGCCAGCAGTTTATCGACGGGCCGTGAAGCTTTCTTT. Its translation: CASSLSTGREAFF. The chain recombines TRBV27 with TRBJ1-1; D gene uncertain. Trimming shortened V by 0 bases and J by 7 bases, and 9 bases separated the two germline ends. CDR1 and CDR2 from the germline V gene are MNHEY and SMNVEV (reference sequence). The CDR3 is 13 residues long.

This chain uses TRBV15 with TRBJ1-6, with a tentative D call TRBD1 (6 bases). There are 14 residues in the CDR3. Trimming pared 0 bases from V and 10 bases from J, leaving 10 bases between. CDR1 and CDR2 from the germline V gene are LNHNV and YYDKDF (reference sequence). The DNA of the CDR3 is TGTGCCACCAGCAGAGAAACAGGGCGATCACCCCTCCACTTT. This encodes CATSRETGRSPLHF.

The chain recombines TRBV4-1 with TRBJ1-4; 8 bases agree with TRBD1. V lost 8 bases, J lost 7 bases, and 15 bases stayed unmatched. The length of the CDR3 is 16 residues. From germline, CDR1 is MGHRA and CDR2 YSYEKL. CDR3 DNA sequence: TGCGCCAGCCCGCCGCCCCGACAGGGGTGTGGTGAAAAACTGTTTTTT. It encodes CASPPPRQGCGEKLFF.

The CDR3 reads CASSLWSGPNNQPQHF. The CDR3 DNA follows: TGTGCCAGCAGCTTATGGTCGGGGCCAAATAATCAGCCCCAGCATTTT. The gene calls are TRBV7-8 and TRBJ1-5; possibly TRBD1 for D (5 bases). Germline V gene lookup returns CDR1 SGHVS and CDR2 FQNEAQ. The CDR3 is 16 residues long. V lost 2 bases to trimming and J lost 4 bases, with 15 bases between them.

The chain couples TRBV27 to TRBJ1-5; D remains unclear. The V and J ends lost 5 bases and 0 bases respectively, with 8 bases between them. CDR1 and CDR2 (germline): MNHEY, SMNVEV (reference sequence). The CDR3 runs 14 residues. CDR3 DNA sequence: TGTGCCAGCAGTCAGGTAGATAGCAATCAGCCCCAGCATTTT. Its translation is CASSQVDSNQPQHF.

The chain uses TRBV4-2 and TRBJ1-6, with unresolved D. The length of the CDR3 is 14 residues. Germline V gives CDR1 LGHNA, CDR2 YNFKEQ. The V end lost 0 bases, the J end lost 7 bases, and 7 bases lay between the germline ends. CDR3 in DNA: TGTGCCAGCAGCCAAGATATCGGGAATTCACCCCTCCACTTT. Translating gives CASSQDIGNSPLHF.

The gene calls are TRBV4-1 and TRBJ1-1; unclear D gene. Trimming took off 0 bases at V and 0 bases at J, with 17 bases between the two ends. This CDR3 has 18 amino acids. Per germline, CDR1 MGHRA and CDR2 YSYEKL. DNA of the CDR3: TGCGCCAGCAGCCAAGATCAGAGAGGCCGTGAGATGAACACTGAAGCTTTCTTT. This gives the protein CASSQDQRGREMNTEAFF.

This clone was seen only once. V gene TRBV19 combines with J gene TRBJ1-1; 7 bases fit TRBD1. Trimming at V came to 5 bases and at J to 11 bases, leaving 14 bases not matched to a gene. Germline lookup yields CDR1 LNHDA and CDR2 SQIVND (reference sequence). The CDR3 runs 14 residues. The CDR3, as DNA: TGTGCCAGTAGTTCCCGACTAGGTACAGGGGCGGCTTTCTTT. It encodes CASSSRLGTGAAFF.

CDR3 protein: CASSEYGQTIRGGETQYF. Written as DNA, the CDR3 is TGTGCCAGCAGTGAATATGGACAGACCATACGGGGAGGAGAGACCCAGTACTTC. The J gene is TRBJ2-5, the V gene TRBV6-1; TRBD1 or TRBD2 may be the D gene (6 bases each). Germline-derived CDR1 and CDR2 are MNHNS and SASEGT. V was pared by 2 bases and J by 4 bases, with 23 bases between. The CDR3 is 18 residues long.

The chain carries TRBV28 and TRBJ1-5, with D possibly being TRBD1 (5 bases). V was cut by 11 bases and J by 3 bases, with 14 bases left in between. The germline V gene has CDR1 MDHEN and CDR2 SYDVKM. The CDR3 has 13 residues. CDR3 in DNA: TGTGCCTCGGGTGGGGGAAACAATCAGCCCCAGCATTTT. Amino acids: CASGGGNNQPQHF.

This clone was seen a single time. One junction end does not reproduce the germline sequence, and a read error may be involved. The V gene is TRBV19, the J gene TRBJ1-1; D remains ambiguous. This CDR3 comprises 12 residues. CDR1 and CDR2 (germline): LNHDA, SQIVND (reference sequence). CDR3 sequence reads: CASSIGNTEAFF. CDR3 in DNA: TGTGCCAGTAGTATAGGGAACACAGAAGCTTTCTTT. The complete variable domain, with remaining parts taken from reference TRBV19 and TRBJ1-1, reads DGGITQSPKYLFRKEGQNVTLSCEQNLNHDAMYWYRQDPGQGLRLIYYSQIVNDFQKGDIAEGYSVSREKKESFPLTVTSAQKNPTAFYLCASSIGNTEAFFGQGTRLTVV.

The V gene is TRBV27, the J gene TRBJ2-7, with TRBD2 identical over 7 bases. The V segment lost 8 bases and the J segment 4 bases; nucleotides outside the gene matches: 11. Per the germline V gene, CDR1 is MNHEY and CDR2 is SMNVEV (reference sequence). The CDR3 runs 14 residues. The CDR3 here is CASRPGGGRYEQYF. The CDR3 bases are TGTGCCAGCCGCCCGGGGGGAGGCCGATACGAGCAGTACTTC.

The chain combines TRBV24-1 with TRBJ2-3, with a weak D call TRBD2 (5 bases). This CDR3 has 16 amino acids. The V end was cut by 9 bases, the J end by 1 base, with 19 bases between. Per the germline V gene, CDR1 is KGHDR and CDR2 is SFDVKD. In nucleotides, the CDR3 is TGTGCCACCCGGAGCGGCTCATCCCCTGGCACAGATACGCAGTATTTT. The encoded protein is CATRSGSSPGTDTQYF.

The chain links TRBV28 to TRBJ2-7; D uncertain. V gave up 7 bases and J gave up 2 bases, with 9 bases separating them. CDR3 length equals 12 residues. CDR1 and CDR2 from the germline V gene are MDHEN and SYDVKM. The CDR3 DNA reads as TGTGCCAGCAACACAGAAACCTACGAGCAGTACTTC. Protein sequence: CASNTETYEQYF.

V gene TRBV4-3 combines with J gene TRBJ1-5; a weak D match, TRBD1 (5 bases). The CDR3 runs 14 residues. Trimming removed 5 bases at V and 2 bases at J, with 10 bases between. CDR1 and CDR2 from the germline V gene are LGHNA and YSLEER. This chain's CDR3 is CASSGARGNQPQHF. For the CDR3, the DNA is TGCGCCAGCAGCGGGGCGAGGGGCAATCAGCCCCAGCATTTT.

The chain recombines TRBV6-5 with TRBJ1-6; D not certain. The CDR3 has 15 amino acids. V shed 6 bases and J shed 0 bases, with 9 bases lying between them. Germline CDR1 MNHEY, CDR2 SVGAGI. The CDR3 is CASRGLSSYNSPLHF. The CDR3 bases are TGTGCCAGCAGAGGGCTTAGCTCCTATAATTCACCCCTCCACTTT.

CDR3 amino acids: CASPGPKWNTGELFF. CDR3 in DNA: TGCGCCAGCCCCGGACCTAAGTGGAACACCGGGGAGCTGTTTTTT. The rearrangement uses TRBV10-1 and TRBJ2-2; no reliable D call. V was pared by 8 bases and J by 1 base, with 14 bases between. This CDR3 is built from 15 residues. Germline V gene lookup returns CDR1 WNHNN and CDR2 SYGVQD (reference sequence).

This clone was seen a single time. The chain links TRBV20-1 to TRBJ1-1; D is uncertain. The V end was cut by 3 bases, the J end by 2 bases, with 10 bases between. Germline CDR1 reads DFQATT; CDR2 reads SNEGSKA (reference sequence). The CDR3 sequence is 13 residues long. The CDR3 sequence is CSASGGGNTEAFF. The CDR3 nucleotides read TGCAGTGCTAGTGGAGGCGGAAACACTGAAGCTTTCTTT.